The subject of this entry is one TCR beta chain. No antigen is known for it. The data belong to a study of blood T cells in healthy people across ages. At least 7 million PBMCs were isolated per sample. Whole-study findings and limits: PBMCs that were unsorted prevented a conclusive naive versus antigen-experienced comparison. Among T cells, TCR beta diversity per million cells dropped roughly linearly as age rose.

With a J-beta primer mix and a sample-barcoded 5' primer, a second PCR ran about 6 to 11 cycles. TCRdb re-called the 5' RACE reads through MiXCR, storing one row per CDR3 protein. Of about 1.4 million distinct CDR3 sequences in the sample, approximately 59% were seen once. The sequencing sample was made of blood. The source is a man aged 18 to 29 in good health.

The CDR3 sequence: CASSLDPGLAGGIYEQYF. The CDR3, as DNA: TGTGCCAGCAGTTTAGATCCGGGACTAGCGGGGGGGATTTACGAGCAGTACTTC. The chain has TRBV12-3 or TRBV12-4 and TRBJ2-7; 16 bases agree with TRBD2. Trimming removed 1 base from V and 4 bases from J; junction bases left unmatched: 7. The CDR3 sequence is 18 residues long.